Sequencing of this TCR beta chain was carried out in a study of cytomegalovirus exposure and HLA in healthy donors. Notes on the study in general: Previously analyzed data showed that most TCR beta V segments were productive at a frequency of about 87% or about 30%. CMV antigen specificity of a few CMV-associated chains was confirmed in vitro. For cytomegalovirus status, the classifier reportedly gave diagnoses with high specificity and sensitivity.

In regard to this clone: The antigen is unknown.

Germline loops: CDR1 SGHTA, CDR2 FQGNSA. The CDR3 is 17 residues long. V lost 5 bases and J lost 3; bases outside the gene matches: 10. Researchers ran the PCR with 60 Vbeta and 13 Jbeta primers. Repertoires were generated with immunoSEQ multiplex PCR, while TCRdb's copy carries only in-frame clones and drops some. The sample contains fewer than 200,000 clones, just over 70% of which appear only once. Material for sequencing was PBMCs. The receptor was derived from a human donor in good health. The gene calls are TRBV7-2 and TRBJ2-1; TRBD2 matches 10 bases. Here the CDR3 reads CASSKPPTSGDYNEQFF. As DNA, the CDR3 is TGTGCCAGCAGCAAGCCGCCTACTAGCGGGGACTACAATGAGCAGTTCTTC.